Following are 26 T cell receptor beta chains from one sample sequenced in a study of PD-L1 blockade in urothelial cancer. The method was immunoSEQ multiplex PCR; TCRdb's version includes in-frame clones alone and lacks a portion of them. Of roughly 100,000 clones in the sample, 70% to 90% were seen once. The sample in question was PBMCs, obtained around atezolizumab (anti-PD-L1) treatment. These receptors were obtained from a man aged 45-65 years with urothelial cancer.

V is TRBV28 and J is TRBJ2-7, with TRBD1 as a possible D gene (6 bases). This CDR3 is built from 13 residues. CDR1 and CDR2 (germline): MDHEN, SYDVKM. V lost 2 bases and J lost 5, with 10 bases in between. CDR3 sequence (DNA): TGTGCCAGCAGTTTAATGGGGGCCCACGAGCAGTACTTC. It translates to CASSLMGAHEQYF.

This sequence joins TRBV19 and TRBJ1-1; D remains unclear. The CDR3 spans 13 residues. The germline CDR1 and CDR2 sequences are LNHDA and SQIVND (reference sequence). Trimming pared 4 bases from V and 3 bases from J, leaving 9 bases between. The CDR3 reads CASSTTQHTEAFF. The CDR3 coding sequence is TGTGCCAGTAGTACCACACAGCACACTGAAGCTTTCTTT.

The V and J genes are TRBV6-1 and TRBJ2-7, with 10 nucleotides matching TRBD2. Germline assignment: CDR1 MNHNS and CDR2 SASEGT. V was pared by 8 bases and J by 3 bases, with 4 bases of the junction left unmatched. The CDR3 loop spans 13 amino acids. The CDR3 coding sequence is TGTGCCAGCCGACTAGCGGGTAACTACGAGCAGTACTTC. As protein: CASRLAGNYEQYF.

The chain uses TRBV7-9 and TRBJ1-1; D gene ambiguous. Germline lookup yields CDR1 SEHNR and CDR2 FQNEAQ (reference sequence). There are 14 residues in the CDR3. V was shortened by 4 bases and J by 0 bases, with 9 bases between the two germline ends. The CDR3 sequence is CASSSTVLNTEAFF. The CDR3 nucleotides are TGTGCCAGCAGCTCTACAGTACTGAACACTGAAGCTTTCTTT.

This chain links TRBV6-1 with TRBJ1-1; possibly TRBD1 for D (5 bases). Trimming removed 2 bases from V and 7 bases from J, with 29 bases in between. The CDR3 length is 19 residues. CDR1 is MNHNS and CDR2 is SASEGT in the germline V gene. The CDR3 region has the DNA TGTGCCAGCAGTGAATGGGGGGGGAGGGCCAGGGCTCAATCAGGTGAAGCTTTCTTT. Translated, it gives CASSEWGGRARAQSGEAFF.

The chain couples TRBV2 to TRBJ2-3; 8 bases match TRBD2. Unmatched junction bases numbered 15, after V lost 6 bases and J lost 4 bases. The CDR3 sequence is 17 residues long. The germline gives CDR1 SNHLY, CDR2 FYNNEI. CDR3: CASSRRFGGGEADTQYF. CDR3 nucleotides: TGTGCCAGCAGCCGACGTTTCGGGGGGGGCGAGGCAGATACGCAGTATTTT.

V is TRBV7-6 and J is TRBJ2-3; 10 bases are a match to TRBD2. Germline values: CDR1 SGHVS, CDR2 FNYEAQ. After removal of 5 bases from V and 0 bases from J, the junction contained 14 bases not matched to a gene. This CDR3 is built from 19 residues. The CDR3 DNA is TGTGCCAGCAGCCCGGGGACTAGCGCACTACCACGTAGCACAGATACGCAGTATTTT. Amino acids: CASSPGTSALPRSTDTQYF.

The chain is built from TRBV2 and TRBJ2-7; 7 bases agree with TRBD2. The germline gives CDR1 SNHLY, CDR2 FYNNEI. J was trimmed by 3 bases and V by 5 bases; bases with no gene match: 7. The CDR3 extends over 14 amino acids. The CDR3 nucleotides are TGTGCCAGCAGTAGGGACTACTCAAACTACGAGCAGTACTTC. Its protein product is CASSRDYSNYEQYF.

The table lists this clone with a count of one. This rearrangement joins TRBV19 to TRBJ1-2, with 7 positions matching TRBD1. The trim removed 4 bases at V and 4 bases at J, leaving 15 bases unmatched. This CDR3 region has 17 residues. Germline assignment: CDR1 LNHDA and CDR2 SQIVND (reference sequence). This CDR3 is CASSTPWWTGDLYGYTF. The CDR3 DNA is TGTGCCAGTAGTACCCCATGGTGGACAGGCGACCTCTATGGCTACACCTTC.

The chain links TRBV13 to TRBJ2-3; 13 bases agree with TRBD2. Germline values: CDR1 PRHDT, CDR2 FYEKMQ (reference sequence). V gave up 5 bases and J gave up 6 bases; unmatched junction bases: 17. This CDR3 has 19 residues. The CDR3 loop reads CASSIRTSGSFSPHDTQYF. In DNA form, the CDR3 reads TGTGCCAGCAGCATTCGGACTAGCGGGAGTTTTTCGCCACACGATACGCAGTATTTT.

The J gene is TRBJ2-7, the V gene TRBV19, with TRBD1 as a possible D gene (6 bases). Germline CDR1 LNHDA, CDR2 SQIVND (reference sequence). The CDR3 loop spans 14 amino acids. V was shortened by 6 bases and J by 1 base, with 13 bases between the two germline ends. The CDR3 coding sequence is TGTGCCAGTAGGACGACAGGAATATCCTACGAGCAGTACTTC. Its protein is CASRTTGISYEQYF.

The chain joins TRBV19 to TRBJ2-1; a weak D match, TRBD1 (6 bases). Germline CDR1 and CDR2: LNHDA and SQIVND (reference sequence). V lost 4 bases and J 8 bases, leaving 18 bases between the germline ends. This CDR3 is built from 15 residues. CDR3 amino acids: CASSSRDIVLDEQFF. CDR3 DNA: TGTGCCAGTAGTAGCCGGGACATAGTATTGGATGAGCAGTTCTTC.

This chain links TRBV9 with TRBJ2-7, with 7 bases identical to TRBD2. Losses at the gene ends were 2 bases for V and 5 bases for J; bases not matched to a gene: 7. CDR1 SGDLS and CDR2 YYNGEE come from the germline V gene. The CDR3 is 14 residues long. The CDR3 sequence: CASSVGLVGNEQYF. DNA for the CDR3: TGTGCCAGCAGCGTCGGACTAGTCGGGAACGAGCAGTACTTC.

V gene TRBV11-1 combines with J gene TRBJ1-6; D is undetermined. This CDR3 has 15 residues. V shed 3 bases and J shed 5 bases, with 11 bases lying between them. In germline, CDR1 is SGHAT, CDR2 FQDESV (reference sequence). CDR3 DNA sequence: TGTGCCAGCAGCTTCACCCACACAAATAATTCACCCCTCCACTTT. Its translation: CASSFTHTNNSPLHF.

In this sample, this clone turned up a few times. The CDR3: CASARAGEQYF. The CDR3 nucleotides are TGTGCCAGCGCTAGAGCTGGTGAGCAGTACTTC. The chain employs TRBV7-8 and TRBJ2-7; D is ambiguous. CDR3 length equals 11 residues. Germline V gene sequence: CDR1 SGHVS, CDR2 FQNEAQ. V was clipped by 8 bases and J by 7 bases, with 12 bases between them.

The V gene is TRBV27, the J gene TRBJ2-7; 14 nucleotides line up with TRBD2. Trimming cost V 6 bases and J 3 bases; bases outside gene matches: 7. Germline CDR1 MNHEY, CDR2 SMNVEV (reference sequence). The CDR3 runs 16 residues. Here the CDR3 DNA reads TGTGCCAGCAGAGGTGGGACTAGCGGGGGAGACTACGAGCAGTACTTC. Translating it yields CASRGGTSGGDYEQYF.

J is TRBJ2-2 and V is TRBV10-2; D unclear. Germline V gives CDR1 WSHSY, CDR2 SAAADI. The CDR3 is made up of 14 amino acids. The V gene lost 2 bases and the J gene lost 3 bases, with 7 bases spanning the gap. CDR3 in amino acids: CASSEGRYTGELFF. CDR3 DNA: TGCGCCAGCAGTGAGGGCAGATACACCGGGGAGCTGTTTTTT.

The V gene is TRBV5-4, the J gene TRBJ1-2; TRBD1 might be the D (5 bases). The CDR3 length is 14 residues. The V gene's germline CDR1 is SGHNT and CDR2 YYREEE (reference sequence). V was trimmed by 6 bases and J by 0 bases, leaving 12 bases between them. In DNA, the CDR3 is TGTGCCAGCACCCACCAGGGTTCTAACTATGGCTACACCTTC. Translated: CASTHQGSNYGYTF.

The chain couples TRBV9 to TRBJ2-5; 12 bases agree with TRBD2. Germline V gives CDR1 SGDLS, CDR2 YYNGEE. The junction had 5 bases not matched to a gene; V was cut back by 0 bases and J by 5 bases. This CDR3 has 16 residues. CDR3 nucleotide sequence: TGTGCCAGCAGCGTAGCCGCGACTAGCGGGAGTGAGACCCAGTACTTC. It encodes CASSVAATSGSETQYF. Drawing the rest from reference TRBV9 and TRBJ2-5, the complete variable domain is DSGVTQTPKHLITATGQRVTLRCSPRSGDLSVYWYQQSLDQGLQFLIQYYNGEERAKGNILERFSAQQFPDLHSELNLSSLELGDSALYFCASSVAATSGSETQYFGPGTRLLVL.

The chain carries TRBV12-5 and TRBJ2-3, with TRBD2 identical over 7 bases. The germline CDR1 and CDR2 sequences are LGHNT and FRNRAP. J was trimmed by 2 bases and V by 7 bases; bases with no gene match: 9. This CDR3 contains 15 residues. The CDR3 nucleotides are TGTGCTAGTGCTGGGCGGGGGTACCCCACAGATACGCAGTATTTT. Protein: CASAGRGYPTDTQYF.

The count of this clone is one. This chain links TRBV28 with TRBJ1-2; D is undetermined. This CDR3 region has 11 residues. Trimming shortened V by 5 bases and J by 3 bases, and 4 bases separated the two germline ends. Germline lookup yields CDR1 MDHEN and CDR2 SYDVKM. This CDR3 reads CASSLDYGYTF. CDR3 nucleotide sequence: TGTGCCAGCAGTCTCGACTATGGCTACACCTTC.

For the CDR3, the DNA is TGCGCCAGCAGCTTGCAGCTAAGCGGGAGGGCAGATGAGCAGTTCTTC. This gives the protein CASSLQLSGRADEQFF. The J gene is TRBJ2-1, the V gene TRBV5-1; TRBD2 aligns across 10 bases. CDR1 and CDR2 from the germline V gene are SGHRS and YFSETQ. After removal of 1 base from V and 8 bases from J, the junction contained 9 bases not matched to a gene. The CDR3 contains 16 residues.

The V gene is TRBV10-3, the J gene TRBJ2-5; no clear D gene. Germline V gene data show CDR1 as ENHRY and CDR2 as SYGVKD. V was trimmed by 4 bases and J by 2 bases, leaving 5 bases between them. This CDR3 region has 12 residues. CDR3 amino acids: CAISAQQETQYF. Here the CDR3 DNA reads TGTGCCATCAGTGCACAGCAAGAGACCCAGTACTTC.

The rearrangement joins TRBV4-2 to TRBJ2-1, with 8 bases aligning to TRBD2. Germline CDR1 is LGHNA and CDR2 is YNFKEQ. CDR3 length equals 15 residues. V lost 4 bases and J lost 11; bases outside the gene matches: 13. CDR3 nucleotides: TGTGCCAGCAGCCCCAGACTAGCGCGATACCTTAAGCAGTTCTTC. Amino acid sequence: CASSPRLARYLKQFF.

The chain uses TRBV11-2 and TRBJ2-5; possibly TRBD1 for D (6 bases). Looked up from germline, CDR1 is SGHAT and CDR2 is FQNNGV. CDR3 length: 14 amino acids. Trimming cost V 5 bases and J 5 bases, with 15 bases left between them. The CDR3 DNA reads TGTGCCAGCAGCCAACAGACCCAGGGGGAGACCCAGTACTTC. It is translated as CASSQQTQGETQYF.

This clone has only a few counts. CDR3 sequence (DNA): TGTGCCAGTAGTCCCGGGACAGAATTTACGCAGTATTTT. It translates to CASSPGTEFTQYF. V is TRBV19 and J is TRBJ2-3, with TRBD1 identical over 7 bases. V shed 5 bases, J shed 8 bases, and the junction held 7 bases outside the gene matches. The CDR3 covers 13 residues. Germline lookup yields CDR1 LNHDA and CDR2 SQIVND (reference sequence). Full variable domain (outside the CDR3, taken from reference TRBV19 and TRBJ2-3): DGGITQSPKYLFRKEGQNVTLSCEQNLNHDAMYWYRQDPGQGLRLIYYSQIVNDFQKGDIAEGYSVSREKKESFPLTVTSAQKNPTAFYLCASSPGTEFTQYFGPGTRLTVL.